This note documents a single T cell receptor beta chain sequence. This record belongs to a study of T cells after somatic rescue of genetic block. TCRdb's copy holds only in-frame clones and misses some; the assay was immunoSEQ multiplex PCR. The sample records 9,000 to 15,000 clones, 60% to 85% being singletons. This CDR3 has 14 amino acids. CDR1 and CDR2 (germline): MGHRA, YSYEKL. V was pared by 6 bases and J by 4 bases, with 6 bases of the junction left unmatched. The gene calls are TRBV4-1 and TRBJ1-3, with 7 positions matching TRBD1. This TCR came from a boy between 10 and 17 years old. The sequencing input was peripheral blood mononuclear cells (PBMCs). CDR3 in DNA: TGCGCCAGCAGGGGGTCGGGACAGGGAAACACCATATATTTT. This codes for CASRGSGQGNTIYF.